These 10 T cell receptor beta chains share one sample of origin, sequenced in a study of beta chain features in type 1 diabetes. As every portion of the isolated RNA was reverse transcribed, the sequencing read expressed TCRB transcripts. Only in-frame clones appear in the TCRdb table, and some are missing; sequencing was by immunoSEQ multiplex PCR. The sample has a few hundred thousand clones; about 15% are singletons. Sequencing used naive CD4+ T cells from blood. These receptor sequences come from a man aged 25-40 years in good health.

V is TRBV18 and J is TRBJ1-1; D possibly corresponds to TRBD1 (6 bases). Germline V gene data show CDR1 as KGHSH and CDR2 as LQKENI. CDR3 length: 14 amino acids. Deletions cut 4 bases from V and 4 bases from J, with 13 bases between. Here the CDR3 DNA reads TGTGCCAGCTCACTTCAGGGGCGCGGCACTGAAGCTTTCTTT. Its translation is CASSLQGRGTEAFF.

The chain has TRBV19 and TRBJ2-2; 12 nucleotides align to TRBD1. The CDR3 loop spans 17 amino acids. Germline assignment: CDR1 LNHDA and CDR2 SQIVND (reference sequence). J gave up 2 bases and V 5 bases, and 6 bases lay outside the gene matches. The DNA of the CDR3 is TGTGCCAGTAGTCCCGGGACAGGGGGCTCCAACACCGGGGAGCTGTTTTTT. It translates to CASSPGTGGSNTGELFF.

This clone was counted between two and nine times. V is TRBV20-1 and J is TRBJ1-1; perhaps TRBD1 as D (6 bases). This CDR3 is 11 amino acids long. The V end was cut by 4 bases, the J end by 11 bases, with 14 bases between. Germline V gene data show CDR1 as DFQATT and CDR2 as SNEGSKA (reference sequence). This CDR3 is CSATPGHLAFF. The CDR3 DNA sequence: TGCAGTGCTACCCCGGGACATCTGGCTTTCTTT.

The chain combines TRBV30 with TRBJ2-5, with D tentatively TRBD2 (5 bases). The V end was cut by 4 bases, the J end by 5 bases, with 14 bases between. This CDR3 is built from 13 residues. Germline assignment: CDR1 GTSNPN and CDR2 SVGIG (reference sequence). The CDR3 reads CAWNYDPGETQYF. CDR3 in DNA: TGTGCCTGGAACTATGATCCGGGGGAGACCCAGTACTTC.

This chain joins TRBV7-2 and TRBJ2-1; the D is unclear. Germline lookup yields CDR1 SGHTA and CDR2 FQGNSA. The CDR3 consists of 14 residues. V shed 2 bases and J shed 4 bases, with 9 bases lying between them. The CDR3 nucleotides read TGTGCCAGCAGCTTAATGCGGATTTACAATGAGCAGTTCTTC. Its translation is CASSLMRIYNEQFF.

Note on this clone: One end of the junction fails to match germline, which may point to a read error. The chain's CDR3 is CASREGGSYNEQFF. Here the CDR3 DNA reads TGTGCCAGCCGTGAAGGGGGCTCCTACAATGAGCAGTTCTTC. V is TRBV25-1 and J is TRBJ2-1; D may be TRBD1 (6 bases). The CDR3 consists of 14 residues. In germline, CDR1 is MGHDK, CDR2 SYGVNS.

The chain employs TRBV5-1 and TRBJ2-7; D possibly corresponds to TRBD2 (6 bases). CDR3 length equals 15 residues. Per germline, CDR1 SGHRS and CDR2 YFSETQ. Trimming shortened V by 5 bases and J by 0 bases, and 15 bases separated the two germline ends. The CDR3 DNA follows: TGCGCCAGCAGGGAGGGGACCCTAAGCTCCTACGAGCAGTACGTC. This translates into CASREGTLSSYEQYV.

The chain links TRBV6-6 to TRBJ2-5; the D gene is possibly TRBD1 (5 bases). With 6 bases removed from V and 5 bases from J, the gap between germline ends came to 22 bases. Looked up from germline, CDR1 is MNHNY and CDR2 is SVGAGI (reference sequence). The CDR3 consists of 16 residues. CDR3 in amino acids: CASSRRAGYERETQYF. CDR3 DNA sequence: TGTGCCAGCAGCCGACGGGCAGGGTACGAGAGGGAGACCCAGTACTTC.

Turning to this clone: The same CDR3 arises from other DNA sequences in this sample as well. The rearrangement joins TRBV11-2 to TRBJ2-7; D uncertain. V shed 1 base and J shed 0 bases, with 4 bases lying between them. This CDR3 contains 13 residues. Germline V CDR1 and CDR2: SGHAT, FQNNGV. CDR3 region: CASSLAGSYEQYF. DNA of the CDR3: TGTGCCAGCAGCTTAGCAGGCTCCTACGAGCAGTACTTC.

This chain joins TRBV14 and TRBJ2-5, with D maybe TRBD2 (5 bases). The germline V and J ends were trimmed by 0 bases and 0 bases, with 11 bases remaining between them. Germline V gene data show CDR1 as SGHDN and CDR2 as FVKESK. This CDR3 is built from 16 residues. The CDR3 protein is CASSQEPAVYQETQYF. As DNA, the CDR3 is TGTGCCAGCAGCCAAGAGCCAGCGGTGTACCAAGAGACCCAGTACTTC.